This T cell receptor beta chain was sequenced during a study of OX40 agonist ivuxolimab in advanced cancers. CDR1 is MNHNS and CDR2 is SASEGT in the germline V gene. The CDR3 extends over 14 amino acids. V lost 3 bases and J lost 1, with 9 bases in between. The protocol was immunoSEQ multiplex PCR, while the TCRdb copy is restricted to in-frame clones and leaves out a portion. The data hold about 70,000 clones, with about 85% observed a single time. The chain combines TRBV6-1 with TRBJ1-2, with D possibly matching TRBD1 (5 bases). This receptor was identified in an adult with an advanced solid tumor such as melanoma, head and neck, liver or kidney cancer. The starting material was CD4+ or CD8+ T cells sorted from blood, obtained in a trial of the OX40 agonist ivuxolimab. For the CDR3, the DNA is TGTGCCAGCAGTGAGCGGGGGGGTAACTATGGCTACACCTTC. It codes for CASSERGGNYGYTF.